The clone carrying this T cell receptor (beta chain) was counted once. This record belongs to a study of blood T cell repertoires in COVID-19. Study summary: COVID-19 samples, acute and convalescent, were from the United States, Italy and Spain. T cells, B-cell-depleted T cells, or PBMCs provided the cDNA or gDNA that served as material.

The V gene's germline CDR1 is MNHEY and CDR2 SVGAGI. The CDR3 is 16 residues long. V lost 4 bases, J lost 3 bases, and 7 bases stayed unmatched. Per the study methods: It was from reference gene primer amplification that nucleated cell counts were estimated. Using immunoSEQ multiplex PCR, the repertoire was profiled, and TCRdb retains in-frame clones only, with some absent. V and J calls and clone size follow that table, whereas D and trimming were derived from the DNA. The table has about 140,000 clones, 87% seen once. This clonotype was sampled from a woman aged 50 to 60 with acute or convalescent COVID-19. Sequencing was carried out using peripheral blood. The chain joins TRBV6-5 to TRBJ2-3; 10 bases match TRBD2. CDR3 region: CASSSPSGGRTDTQYF. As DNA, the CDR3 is TGTGCCAGCAGTTCCCCTAGCGGGGGACGGACAGATACGCAGTATTTT.